One and the same sample provided the 13 T cell receptor beta chains below, sequenced in a study of CD8+ T cells in alopecia areata. Treatment in this sample: oral pan-JAK inhibitor, 5-10 mg twice daily. Sequencing relied on a cDNA template that was reverse transcribed from extracted RNA. Sequencing used immunoSEQ multiplex PCR; TCRdb keeps in-frame clones, though not all of them. The table lists some 110,000 clones, under 60% of them singletons. Specimen: CD8+ T cells sorted from blood, collected at week 24, from a patient treated with tofacitinib. These receptors originate from a human donor with alopecia areata.

CDR3 loop: CASSPGRSQETQYF. CDR3 sequence (DNA): TGTGCCAGCAGCCCTGGAAGAAGCCAAGAGACCCAGTACTTC. V and J are TRBV5-4 and TRBJ2-5, with D unresolved. The V end lost 4 bases, the J end lost 1 base, and 11 bases lay between the germline ends. This CDR3 is built from 14 residues. Germline values: CDR1 SGHNT, CDR2 YYREEE (reference sequence).

In this sample, this clone turned up a few times. This chain links TRBV30 with TRBJ1-1; D gene uncertain. Per germline, CDR1 GTSNPN and CDR2 SVGIG (reference sequence). There are 11 residues in the CDR3. The germline V and J ends were trimmed by 0 bases and 6 bases, with 5 bases remaining between them. The CDR3 sequence is CAWSVTAEAFF. CDR3 coding DNA: TGTGCCTGGAGTGTAACGGCTGAAGCTTTCTTT.

There are a few counts of this clone. V and J are TRBV7-2 and TRBJ2-5, with unresolved D. The V end was cut by 5 bases, the J end by 5 bases, with 21 bases between. The CDR3 has 16 amino acids. Germline CDR1 and CDR2: SGHTA and FQGNSA. CDR3 in amino acids: CASSNQLGIAGETQYF. The CDR3 nucleotides are TGTGCCAGCAGCAATCAATTGGGGATAGCTGGGGAGACCCAGTACTTC.

The sample holds a few counts of this clone. CDR3 sequence: CASSPPGTGYNEQFF. The DNA for the CDR3 is TGTGCCAGCAGCCCCCCCGGGACAGGTTACAATGAGCAGTTCTTC. The rearrangement joins TRBV21-1 to TRBJ2-1; the table's TRBD1 call for D was not verified on the DNA. TRBV21-1 is designated a pseudogene. The CDR3 spans 15 residues.

The chain carries TRBV4-3 and TRBJ2-3; TRBD2 is a possible D gene (5 bases). This CDR3 comprises 15 residues. Per germline, CDR1 LGHNA and CDR2 YSLEER. Trimming took off 0 bases at V and 4 bases at J, with 11 bases between the two ends. CDR3 region: CASSQDGLPPDTQYF. For the CDR3, the DNA is TGCGCCAGCAGCCAAGATGGACTCCCCCCAGATACGCAGTATTTT.

This chain joins TRBV11-2 and TRBJ2-7; 9 bases map to TRBD1. J lost 5 bases, V lost 5 bases, and 4 bases had no gene match. Germline V gene data show CDR1 as SGHAT and CDR2 as FQNNGV. The CDR3 covers 13 residues. The CDR3 nucleotides are TGTGCCAGCAGCAGACAGGGGGAACACGAGCAGTACTTC. This gives the protein CASSRQGEHEQYF.

The chain employs TRBV4-1 and TRBJ1-4, with unresolved D. V was cut by 1 base and J by 2 bases, with 5 bases left in between. The V gene's germline CDR1 is MGHRA and CDR2 YSYEKL. The CDR3 runs 14 residues. In nucleotides, the CDR3 is TGCGCCAGCAGCCAAGTCGTTACTAATGAAAAACTGTTTTTT. This encodes CASSQVVTNEKLFF.

The V gene is TRBV4-3, the J gene TRBJ1-3, with 7 bases fitting TRBD1. CDR1 LGHNA and CDR2 YSLEER come from the germline V gene. V lost 0 bases to trimming and J lost 8 bases; unmatched junction nucleotides: 10. The CDR3 consists of 16 residues. CDR3 sequence: CASSQDRAGQGDTIYF. The CDR3 DNA is TGCGCCAGCAGCCAAGATCGGGCGGGCCAGGGGGACACCATATATTTT.

This clone was seen more than once but under ten times. This rearrangement joins TRBV7-9 to TRBJ2-1, with D possibly being TRBD1 (5 bases). V was pared by 5 bases and J by 5 bases, with 10 bases between. The CDR3 extends over 13 amino acids. The germline CDR1 and CDR2 sequences are SEHNR and FQNEAQ (reference sequence). CDR3 coding DNA: TGTGCCAGCAGCCTAGGGGTGAACAATGAGCAGTTCTTC. This translates into CASSLGVNNEQFF.

The chain links TRBV29-1 to TRBJ1-1, with 10 nucleotides matching TRBD1. Germline V gene lookup returns CDR1 SQVTM and CDR2 ANQGSEA. V lost 6 bases to trimming and J lost 6 bases; unmatched junction nucleotides: 13. The CDR3 is made up of 15 amino acids. The CDR3 loop is CSVLLPRTGGPEAFF. DNA for the CDR3: TGCAGCGTCCTCTTGCCTCGGACAGGGGGTCCTGAAGCTTTCTTT.

This chain uses TRBV5-1 with TRBJ2-1; the match to TRBD1 covers 11 bases. The junction had 7 bases not matched to a gene; V was cut back by 0 bases and J by 8 bases. CDR1 and CDR2 (germline): SGHRS, YFSETQ. The CDR3 contains 16 residues. The CDR3 sequence: CASSLARTGGLDEQFF. CDR3 coding DNA: TGCGCCAGCAGCTTGGCAAGGACAGGGGGCCTCGATGAGCAGTTCTTC.

This clone was detected only a few times. The chain uses TRBV6-5 and TRBJ2-7; D is undetermined. CDR3 length equals 10 residues. V was trimmed by 5 bases and J by 3 bases, leaving 2 bases between them. Germline V gene data show CDR1 as MNHEY and CDR2 as SVGAGI. CDR3 loop: CASSDYEQYF. CDR3 sequence (DNA): TGTGCCAGCAGTGACTACGAGCAGTACTTC.

This sequence joins TRBV5-6 and TRBJ2-5; 7 bases fit TRBD1. From germline, CDR1 is SGHDT and CDR2 YYEEEE. Trimming removed 2 bases from V and 2 bases from J; junction bases left unmatched: 9. The CDR3 is made up of 16 amino acids. CDR3 sequence: CASSFRDRGNQETQYF. DNA for the CDR3: TGTGCCAGCAGCTTTCGGGACAGAGGAAATCAAGAGACCCAGTACTTC.